These 4 T cell receptor beta chains were all obtained from the same sample, sequenced in a study of shared clonotypes between healthy human individuals. Data came from immunoSEQ multiplex PCR; TCRdb stores just in-frame clones and leaves some out. The table shows about 2 million clones, with just under 95% occurring only once. The naive CD8 population came from CD45RO-negative cells selected for CCR7, without terminally differentiated effector memory CD45RA+ cells. The sequenced sample consisted of naive CD8+ T cells sorted from blood. All receptors derive from a man in his late teens or twenties in good health.

The CDR3 sequence is CASSAQRLAGGITSTDTQYF. The CDR3 DNA follows: TGTGCCAGCAGCGCCCAGAGGCTAGCGGGGGGAATCACTAGCACAGATACGCAGTATTTT. The chain recombines TRBV9 with TRBJ2-3; the match to TRBD2 covers 11 bases. CDR3 length: 20 residues. Germline-derived CDR1 and CDR2 are SGDLS and YYNGEE. With 3 bases clipped from V and 0 bases from J, the junction kept 15 bases outside the gene matches.

This sequence joins TRBV4-1 and TRBJ2-7; possibly TRBD1 for D (6 bases). V was cut by 1 base and J by 7 bases, with 11 bases left in between. This CDR3 has 13 amino acids. The V gene's germline CDR1 is MGHRA and CDR2 YSYEKL. The CDR3 coding sequence is TGCGCCAGCAGCCAAGTGGAGACAGGAGAGCAGTACTTC. This codes for CASSQVETGEQYF.

V and J are TRBV5-1 and TRBJ1-1; D possibly corresponds to TRBD1 (5 bases). The CDR3 loop spans 14 amino acids. Germline CDR1 is SGHRS and CDR2 is YFSETQ. V was trimmed by 3 bases and J by 3 bases, leaving 12 bases between them. In DNA, the CDR3 is TGCGCCAGCAGCTGGGGACTGGTTGACACTGAAGCTTTCTTT. Translated: CASSWGLVDTEAFF.

The rearrangement uses TRBV7-6 and TRBJ2-7; 7 bases map to TRBD1. The CDR3 has 14 amino acids. CDR1 and CDR2 (germline): SGHVS, FNYEAQ. With V trimmed by 4 bases and J by 2 bases, 5 bases remained unmatched. The CDR3 DNA is TGTGCCAGCAGCTCGATCGACAGGGCCTACGAGCAGTACTTC. Its protein product is CASSSIDRAYEQYF.